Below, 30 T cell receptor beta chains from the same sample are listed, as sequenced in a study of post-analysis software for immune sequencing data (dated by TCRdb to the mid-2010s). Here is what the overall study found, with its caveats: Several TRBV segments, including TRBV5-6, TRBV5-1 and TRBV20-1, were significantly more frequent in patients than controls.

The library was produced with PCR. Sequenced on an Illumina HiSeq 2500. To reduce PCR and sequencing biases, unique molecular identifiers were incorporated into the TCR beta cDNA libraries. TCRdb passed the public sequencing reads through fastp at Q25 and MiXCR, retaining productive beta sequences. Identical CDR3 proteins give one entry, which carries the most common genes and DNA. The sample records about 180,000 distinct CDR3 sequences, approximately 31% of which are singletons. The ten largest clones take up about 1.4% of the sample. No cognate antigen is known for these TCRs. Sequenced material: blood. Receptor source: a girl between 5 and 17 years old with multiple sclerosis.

CDR3 bases: TGCAGTGCTCGCGAACCCGCAGGGGCTGGAAACACCATATATTTT. It yields the protein CSAREPAGAGNTIYF. V usage is TRBV20-1 and J usage is TRBJ1-3; weak D call: TRBD1 (6 bases). CDR1 is DFQATT, CDR2 SNEGSKA, per germline (reference sequence). There are 15 residues in the CDR3. The V and J ends lost 5 bases and 2 bases respectively, with 16 bases between them.

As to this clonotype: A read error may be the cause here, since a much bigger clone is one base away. CDR3 sequence (DNA): TGTGCCAGCAGCGCATTAGCGGGTTCCTACGGGCAGTACTTC. This translates into CASSALAGSYGQYF. The rearrangement joins TRBV7-2 to TRBJ2-4, with 7 bases that match TRBD2. V gave up 5 bases and J gave up 13 bases; unmatched junction bases: 14. The CDR3 is made up of 14 amino acids. CDR1 and CDR2 from the germline V gene are SGHTA and FQGNSA.

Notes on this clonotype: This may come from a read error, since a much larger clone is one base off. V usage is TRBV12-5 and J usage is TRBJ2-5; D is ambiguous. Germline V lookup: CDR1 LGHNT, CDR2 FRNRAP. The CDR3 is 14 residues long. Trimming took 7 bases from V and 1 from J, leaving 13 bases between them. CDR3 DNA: TGTGCTAGTGCCGACTGGTTGCCCCAAGAGACCCAGTACTTC. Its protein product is CASADWLPQETQYF.

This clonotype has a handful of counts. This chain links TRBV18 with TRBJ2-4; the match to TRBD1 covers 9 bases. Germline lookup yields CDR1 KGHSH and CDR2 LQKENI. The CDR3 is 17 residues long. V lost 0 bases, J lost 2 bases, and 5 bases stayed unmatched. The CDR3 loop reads CASSPPEQGAPKNIQYF. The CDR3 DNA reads TGTGCCAGCTCACCACCGGAACAGGGGGCTCCCAAAAACATTCAGTACTTC.

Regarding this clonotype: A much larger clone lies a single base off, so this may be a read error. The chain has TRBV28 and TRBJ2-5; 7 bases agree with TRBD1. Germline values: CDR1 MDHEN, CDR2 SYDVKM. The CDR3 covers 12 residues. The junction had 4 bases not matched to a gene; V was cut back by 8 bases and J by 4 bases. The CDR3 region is CASGYRGETQYF. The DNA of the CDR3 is TGTGCCAGCGGTTACAGGGGAGAGACCCAGTACTTC.

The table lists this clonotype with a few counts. CDR3 region: CASSPQREGYTF. CDR3 bases: TGTGCCAGCTCACCGCAAAGGGAGGGCTACACCTTC. The chain couples TRBV18 to TRBJ1-2, with D hard to call. The CDR3 consists of 12 residues. The germline V gene encodes CDR1 KGHSH and CDR2 LQKENI. V lost 3 bases and J lost 8, with 10 bases in between.

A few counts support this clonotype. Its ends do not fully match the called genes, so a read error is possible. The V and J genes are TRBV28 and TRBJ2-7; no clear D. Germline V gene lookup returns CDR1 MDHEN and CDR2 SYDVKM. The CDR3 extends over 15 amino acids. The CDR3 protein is CAGSLPGPGSYEQYF. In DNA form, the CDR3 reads TGTGCCGGCAGTTTACCCGGACCCGGGTCCTACGAGCAGTACTTC. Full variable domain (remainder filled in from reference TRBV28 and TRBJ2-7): DVKVTQSSRYLVKRTGEKVFLECVQDMDHENMFWYRQDPGLGLRLIYFSYDVKMKEKGDIPEGYSVSREKKERFSLILESASTNQTSMYLCAGSLPGPGSYEQYFGPGTRLTVT.

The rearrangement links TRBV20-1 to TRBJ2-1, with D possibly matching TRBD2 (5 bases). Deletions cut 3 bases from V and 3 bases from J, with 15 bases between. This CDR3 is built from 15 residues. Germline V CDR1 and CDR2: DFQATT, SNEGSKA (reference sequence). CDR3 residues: CSASLGRALYNEQFF. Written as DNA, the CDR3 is TGCAGTGCTAGTTTAGGGCGGGCCCTCTACAATGAGCAGTTCTTC.

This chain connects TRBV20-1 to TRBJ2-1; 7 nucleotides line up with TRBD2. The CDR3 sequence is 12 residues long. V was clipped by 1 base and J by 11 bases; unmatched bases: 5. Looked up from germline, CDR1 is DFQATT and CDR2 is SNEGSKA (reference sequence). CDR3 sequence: CSARVGGTKQFF. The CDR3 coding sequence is TGCAGTGCTAGAGTGGGGGGGACGAAGCAGTTCTTC.

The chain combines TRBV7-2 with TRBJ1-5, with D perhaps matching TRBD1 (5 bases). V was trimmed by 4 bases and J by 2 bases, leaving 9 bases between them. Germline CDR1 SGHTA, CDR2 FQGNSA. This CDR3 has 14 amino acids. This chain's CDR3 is CASSYQGGNQPQHF. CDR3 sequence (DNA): TGTGCCAGCAGCTACCAGGGAGGCAATCAGCCCCAGCATTTT. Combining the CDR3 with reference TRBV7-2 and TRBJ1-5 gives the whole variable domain GAGVSQSPSNKVTEKGKDVELRCDPISGHTALYWYRQSLGQGLEFLIYFQGNSAPDKSGLPSDRFSAERTGGSVSTLTIQRTQQEDSAVYLCASSYQGGNQPQHFGDGTRLSIL.

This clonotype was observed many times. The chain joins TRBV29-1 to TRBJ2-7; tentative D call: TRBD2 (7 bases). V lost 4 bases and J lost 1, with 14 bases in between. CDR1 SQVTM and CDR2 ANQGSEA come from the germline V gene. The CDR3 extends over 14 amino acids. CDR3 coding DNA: TGCAGCGTTGCCCAACAGGGAGGGTCCTACGAGCAGTACTTC. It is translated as CSVAQQGGSYEQYF.

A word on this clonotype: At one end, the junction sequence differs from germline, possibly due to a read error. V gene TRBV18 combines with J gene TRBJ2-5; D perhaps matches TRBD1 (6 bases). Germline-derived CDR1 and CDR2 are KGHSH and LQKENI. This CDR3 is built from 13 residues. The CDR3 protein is CACSPRTEETQYF. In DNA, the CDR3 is TGTGCCTGCTCACCCCGGACAGAAGAGACCCAGTACTTC.

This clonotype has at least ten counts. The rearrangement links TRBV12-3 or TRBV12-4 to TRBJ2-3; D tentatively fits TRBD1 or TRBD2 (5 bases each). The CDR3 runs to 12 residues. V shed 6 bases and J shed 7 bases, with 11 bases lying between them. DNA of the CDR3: TGTGCCAGCAGCCTTGAGGGGAATACGCAGTATTTT. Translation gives CASSLEGNTQYF.

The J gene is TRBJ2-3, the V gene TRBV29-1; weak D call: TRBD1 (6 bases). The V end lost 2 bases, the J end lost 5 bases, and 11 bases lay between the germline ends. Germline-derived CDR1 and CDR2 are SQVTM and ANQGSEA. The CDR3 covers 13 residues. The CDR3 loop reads CSVERQGRDTQYF. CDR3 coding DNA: TGCAGCGTTGAAAGGCAGGGGAGAGATACGCAGTATTTT.

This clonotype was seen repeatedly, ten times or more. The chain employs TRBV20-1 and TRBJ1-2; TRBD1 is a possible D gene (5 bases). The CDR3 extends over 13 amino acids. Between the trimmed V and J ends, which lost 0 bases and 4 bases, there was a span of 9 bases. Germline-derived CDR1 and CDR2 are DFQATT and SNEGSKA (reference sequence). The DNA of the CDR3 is TGCAGTGCTAGAGATTCAGGGACCTATGGCTACACCTTC. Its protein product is CSARDSGTYGYTF.

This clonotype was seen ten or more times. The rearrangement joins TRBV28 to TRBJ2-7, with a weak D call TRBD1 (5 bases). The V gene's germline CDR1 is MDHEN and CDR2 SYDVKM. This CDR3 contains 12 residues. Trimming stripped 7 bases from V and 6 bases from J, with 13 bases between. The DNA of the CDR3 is TGTGCCAGCAAAACAGGCCCCCTCGAGCAGTACTTC. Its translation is CASKTGPLEQYF. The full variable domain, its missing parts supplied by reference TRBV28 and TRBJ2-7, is DVKVTQSSRYLVKRTGEKVFLECVQDMDHENMFWYRQDPGLGLRLIYFSYDVKMKEKGDIPEGYSVSREKKERFSLILESASTNQTSMYLCASKTGPLEQYFGPGTRLTVT.

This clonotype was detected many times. CDR3 sequence: CSATEAPAKNIQYF. For the CDR3, the DNA is TGCAGTGCTACGGAGGCCCCAGCCAAAAACATTCAGTACTTC. The genes are TRBV20-1 and TRBJ2-4; maybe TRBD2 (5 bases). The CDR3 is made up of 14 amino acids. V was shortened by 4 bases and J by 0 bases, with 10 bases between the two germline ends. The V gene's germline CDR1 is DFQATT and CDR2 SNEGSKA (reference sequence).

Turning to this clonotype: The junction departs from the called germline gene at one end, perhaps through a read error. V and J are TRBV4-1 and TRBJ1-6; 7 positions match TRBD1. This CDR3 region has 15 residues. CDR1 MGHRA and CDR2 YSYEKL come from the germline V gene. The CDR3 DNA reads TGCGCCAGCAGCCGTACGTACAGGGGTAATTCACCCCCCCACTTT. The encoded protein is CASSRTYRGNSPPHF.

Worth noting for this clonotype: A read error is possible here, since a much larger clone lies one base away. CDR3 in DNA: TGTGGCAGCAGTTTAGAGGGGATGGTCGGTGAAAAACTGTTTTTT. This gives the protein CGSSLEGMVGEKLFF. The chain joins TRBV27 to TRBJ1-4, with D possibly TRBD1 on 5 matching bases. The V gene's germline CDR1 is MNHEY and CDR2 SMNVEV (reference sequence). CDR3 length equals 15 residues.

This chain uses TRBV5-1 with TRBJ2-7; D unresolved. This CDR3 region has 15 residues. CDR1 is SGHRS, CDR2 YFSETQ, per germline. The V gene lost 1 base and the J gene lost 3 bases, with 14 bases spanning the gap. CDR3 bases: TGCGCCAGCAGCTTGAAGGCCGGGTACGTCTACGAGCAGTACTTC. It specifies CASSLKAGYVYEQYF.

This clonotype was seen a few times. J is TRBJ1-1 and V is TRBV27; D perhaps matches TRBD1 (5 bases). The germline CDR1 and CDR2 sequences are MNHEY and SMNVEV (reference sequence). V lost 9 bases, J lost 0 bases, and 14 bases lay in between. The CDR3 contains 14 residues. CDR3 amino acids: CASRSGWMNTEAFF. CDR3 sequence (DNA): TGTGCCAGTAGATCAGGGTGGATGAACACTGAAGCTTTCTTT.

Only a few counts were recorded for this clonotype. The CDR3 reads CASSQESGLAGGYEQYF. The DNA for the CDR3 is TGCGCCAGCAGCCAAGAATCAGGTCTAGCGGGGGGGTACGAGCAGTACTTC. The rearrangement joins TRBV4-1 to TRBJ2-5; 12 bases align to TRBD2. The J call is in doubt because the DNA end fits TRBJ2-7 better. This CDR3 spans 17 amino acids. Germline V lookup: CDR1 MGHRA, CDR2 YSYEKL.

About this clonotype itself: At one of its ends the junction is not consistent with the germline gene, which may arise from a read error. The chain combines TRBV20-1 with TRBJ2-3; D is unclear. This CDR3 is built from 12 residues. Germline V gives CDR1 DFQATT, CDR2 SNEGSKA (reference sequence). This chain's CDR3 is CSARPVTDTQDF. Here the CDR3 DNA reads TGCAGTGCTAGGCCCGTCACAGATACGCAGGATTTT.

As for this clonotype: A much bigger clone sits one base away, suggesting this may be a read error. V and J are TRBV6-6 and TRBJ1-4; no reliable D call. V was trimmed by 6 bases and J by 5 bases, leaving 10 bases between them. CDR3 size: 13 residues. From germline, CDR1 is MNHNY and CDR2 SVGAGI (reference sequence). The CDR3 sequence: CASRYVGNEKLFF. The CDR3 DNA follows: TGTGCCAGCAGGTACGTGGGCAATGAAAAACTGTTTTTT.

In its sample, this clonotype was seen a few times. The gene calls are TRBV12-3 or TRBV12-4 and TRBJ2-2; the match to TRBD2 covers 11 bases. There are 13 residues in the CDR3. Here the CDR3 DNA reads TGTGGAACTAGCGGGAGGAACACCGGGGAGCTGTTTTTT. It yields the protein CGTSGRNTGELFF.

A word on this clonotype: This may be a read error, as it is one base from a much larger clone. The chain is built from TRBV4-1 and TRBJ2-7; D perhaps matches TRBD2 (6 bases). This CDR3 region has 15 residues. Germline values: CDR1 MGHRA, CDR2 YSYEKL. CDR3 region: CASSQEVAAPYERYF. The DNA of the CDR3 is TGCGCCAGCAGCCAAGAGGTAGCGGCACCCTACGAGCGGTACTTC.

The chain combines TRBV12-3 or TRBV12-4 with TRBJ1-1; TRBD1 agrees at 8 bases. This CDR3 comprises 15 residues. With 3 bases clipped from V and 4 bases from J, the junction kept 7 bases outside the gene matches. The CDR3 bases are TGTGCCAGCAGTTTGGGGACAGGCGACAGCACTGAAGCTTTCTTT. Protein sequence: CASSLGTGDSTEAFF.

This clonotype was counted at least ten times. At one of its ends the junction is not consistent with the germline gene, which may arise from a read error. The CDR3 region is CASSLDGSTDTQYF. In DNA form, the CDR3 reads TGTGCCAGCAGTTTAGACGGGAGCACAGATACGCAGTATTTT. The chain employs TRBV5-1 and TRBJ2-3; the D is unclear. Germline V gene data show CDR1 as SGHRS and CDR2 as YFSETQ. CDR3 length: 14 amino acids. Complete variable domain (other parts from reference TRBV5-1 and TRBJ2-3): KAGVTQTPRYLIKTRGQQVTLSCSPISGHRSVSWYQQTPGQGLQFLFEYFSETQRNKGNFPGRFSGRQFSNSRSEMNVSTLELGDSALYLCASSLDGSTDTQYFGPGTRLTVL.

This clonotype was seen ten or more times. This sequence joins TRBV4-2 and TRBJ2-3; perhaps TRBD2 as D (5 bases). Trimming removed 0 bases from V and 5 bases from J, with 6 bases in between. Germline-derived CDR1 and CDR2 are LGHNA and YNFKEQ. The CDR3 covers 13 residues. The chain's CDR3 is CASSQEGRDTQYF. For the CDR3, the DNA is TGTGCCAGCAGCCAAGAAGGGAGAGATACGCAGTATTTT.

The CDR3 spells CSAREALGVQPQHF. For the CDR3, the DNA is TGCAGTGCTAGAGAAGCCTTAGGGGTTCAGCCCCAGCATTTT. The rearrangement links TRBV20-1 to TRBJ1-5; D possibly corresponds to TRBD1 (5 bases). V was trimmed by 0 bases and J by 6 bases, leaving 12 bases between them. Germline loops: CDR1 DFQATT, CDR2 SNEGSKA (reference sequence). This CDR3 comprises 14 residues.